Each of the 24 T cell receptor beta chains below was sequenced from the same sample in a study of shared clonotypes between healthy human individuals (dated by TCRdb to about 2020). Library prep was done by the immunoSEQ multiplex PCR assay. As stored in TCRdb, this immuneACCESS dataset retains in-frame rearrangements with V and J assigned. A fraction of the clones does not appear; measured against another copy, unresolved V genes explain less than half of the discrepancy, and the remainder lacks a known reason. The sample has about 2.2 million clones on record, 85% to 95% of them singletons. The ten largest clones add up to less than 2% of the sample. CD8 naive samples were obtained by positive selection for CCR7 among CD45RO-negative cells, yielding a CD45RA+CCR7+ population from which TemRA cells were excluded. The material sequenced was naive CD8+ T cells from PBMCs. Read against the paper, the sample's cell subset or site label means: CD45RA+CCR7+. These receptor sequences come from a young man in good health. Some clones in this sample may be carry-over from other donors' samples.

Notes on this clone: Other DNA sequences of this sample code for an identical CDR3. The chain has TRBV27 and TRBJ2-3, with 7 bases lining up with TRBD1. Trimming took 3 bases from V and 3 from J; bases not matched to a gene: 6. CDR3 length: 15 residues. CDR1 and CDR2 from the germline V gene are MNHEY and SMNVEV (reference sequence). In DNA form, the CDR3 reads TGTGCCAGCAGTTTGAGGGACAGAGGGACAGATACGCAGTATTTT. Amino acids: CASSLRDRGTDTQYF.

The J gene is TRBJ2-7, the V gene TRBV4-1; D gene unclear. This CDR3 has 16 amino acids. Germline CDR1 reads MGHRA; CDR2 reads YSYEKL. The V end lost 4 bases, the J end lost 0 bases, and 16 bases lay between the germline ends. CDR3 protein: CASSLLWTEYSYEQYF. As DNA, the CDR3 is TGCGCCAGCAGCCTTCTTTGGACGGAATACTCCTACGAGCAGTACTTC.

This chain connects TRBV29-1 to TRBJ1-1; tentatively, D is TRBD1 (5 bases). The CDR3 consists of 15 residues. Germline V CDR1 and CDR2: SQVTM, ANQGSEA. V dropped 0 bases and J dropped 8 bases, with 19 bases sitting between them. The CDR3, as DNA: TGCAGCGTTGAAGATTGGAGTGGTGGGGGACGGGAAGCTTTCTTT. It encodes CSVEDWSGGGREAFF. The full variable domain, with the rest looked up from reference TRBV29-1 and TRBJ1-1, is SAVISQKPSRDICQRGTSLTIQCQVDSQVTMMFWYRQQPGQSLTLIATANQGSEATYESGFVIDKFPISRPNLTFSTLTVSNMSPEDSSIYLCSVEDWSGGGREAFFGQGTRLTVV.

CDR3 amino acids: CASSFERRWGTEAFF. The CDR3 DNA sequence: TGTGCCAGCAGCTTCGAGAGGAGATGGGGAACTGAAGCTTTCTTT. V usage is TRBV5-6 and J usage is TRBJ1-1; D is undetermined. In germline, CDR1 is SGHDT, CDR2 YYEEEE. CDR3 size: 15 residues. Trimming left V 2 bases short and J 5 bases short, with 16 bases between.

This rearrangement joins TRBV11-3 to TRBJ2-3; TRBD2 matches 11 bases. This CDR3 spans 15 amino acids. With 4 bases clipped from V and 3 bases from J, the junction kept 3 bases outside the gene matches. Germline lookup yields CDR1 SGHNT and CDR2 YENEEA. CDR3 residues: CASSSGLAETDTQYF. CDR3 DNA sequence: TGTGCCAGCAGCTCGGGACTAGCGGAAACAGATACGCAGTATTTT. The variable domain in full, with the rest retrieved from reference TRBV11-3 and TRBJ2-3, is EAGVVQSPRYKIIEKKQPVAFWCNPISGHNTLYWYLQNLGQGPELLIRYENEEAVDDSQLPKDRFSAERLKGVDSTLKIQPAELGDSAVYLCASSSGLAETDTQYFGPGTRLTVL.

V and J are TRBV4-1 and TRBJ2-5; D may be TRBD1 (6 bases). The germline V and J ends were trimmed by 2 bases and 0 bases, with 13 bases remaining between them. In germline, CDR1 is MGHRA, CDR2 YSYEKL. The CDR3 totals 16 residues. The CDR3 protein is CASSQSGVFYQETQYF. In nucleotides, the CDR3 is TGCGCCAGCAGCCAATCAGGGGTTTTTTACCAAGAGACCCAGTACTTC.

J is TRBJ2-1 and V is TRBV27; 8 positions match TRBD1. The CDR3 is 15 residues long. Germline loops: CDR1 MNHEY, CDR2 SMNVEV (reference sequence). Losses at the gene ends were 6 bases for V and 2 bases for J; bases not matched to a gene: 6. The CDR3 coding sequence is TGTGCCAGCAGGGTAGGACAGGGTCCCTACAATGAGCAGTTCTTC. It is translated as CASRVGQGPYNEQFF.

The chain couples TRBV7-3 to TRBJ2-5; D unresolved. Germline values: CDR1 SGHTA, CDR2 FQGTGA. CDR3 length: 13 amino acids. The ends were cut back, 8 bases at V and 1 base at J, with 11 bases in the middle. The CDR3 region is CASSRTLQETQYF. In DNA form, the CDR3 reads TGTGCCAGCTCCAGGACCCTCCAAGAGACCCAGTACTTC.

CDR3 region: CASSLGTSGSSYNEQFF. For the CDR3, the DNA is TGTGCCAGCAGCTTAGGTACTAGCGGGAGTTCCTACAATGAGCAGTTCTTC. The chain combines TRBV7-2 with TRBJ2-1; 11 nucleotides line up with TRBD2. Germline V gene lookup returns CDR1 SGHTA and CDR2 FQGNSA. Trimming took 1 base from V and 1 from J; bases not matched to a gene: 3. The CDR3 contains 17 residues. Full variable domain (missing parts from reference TRBV7-2 and TRBJ2-1): GAGVSQSPSNKVTEKGKDVELRCDPISGHTALYWYRQSLGQGLEFLIYFQGNSAPDKSGLPSDRFSAERTGGSVSTLTIQRTQQEDSAVYLCASSLGTSGSSYNEQFFGPGTRLTVL.

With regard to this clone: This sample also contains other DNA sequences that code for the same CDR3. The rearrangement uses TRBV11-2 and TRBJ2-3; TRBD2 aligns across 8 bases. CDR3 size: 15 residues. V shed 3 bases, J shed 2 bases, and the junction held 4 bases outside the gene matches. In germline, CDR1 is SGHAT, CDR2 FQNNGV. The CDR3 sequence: CASSFGLALTDTQYF. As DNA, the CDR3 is TGTGCCAGCAGCTTCGGACTAGCTCTCACAGATACGCAGTATTTT.

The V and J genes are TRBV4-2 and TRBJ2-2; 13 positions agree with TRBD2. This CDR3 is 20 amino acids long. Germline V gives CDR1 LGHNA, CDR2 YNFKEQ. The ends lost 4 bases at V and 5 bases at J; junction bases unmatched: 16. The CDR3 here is CASSPLAGLAGEGGTGELFF. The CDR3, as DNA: TGTGCCAGCAGCCCCTTAGCCGGACTAGCGGGAGAAGGGGGAACCGGGGAGCTGTTTTTT.

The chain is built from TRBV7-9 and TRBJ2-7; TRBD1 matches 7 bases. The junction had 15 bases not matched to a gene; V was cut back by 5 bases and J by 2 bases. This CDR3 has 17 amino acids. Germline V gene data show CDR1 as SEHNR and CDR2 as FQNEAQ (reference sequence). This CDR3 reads CASSSKGPGQATYEQYF. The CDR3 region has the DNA TGTGCCAGCAGCAGCAAGGGACCCGGACAGGCAACCTACGAGCAGTACTTC.

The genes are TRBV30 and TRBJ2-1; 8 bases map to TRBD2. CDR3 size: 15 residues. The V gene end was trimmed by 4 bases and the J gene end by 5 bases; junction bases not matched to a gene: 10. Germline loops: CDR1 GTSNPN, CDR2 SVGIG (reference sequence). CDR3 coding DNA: TGTGCCTGGAACAGCGGGAGAGTGAGGGACAATGAGCAGTTCTTC. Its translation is CAWNSGRVRDNEQFF.

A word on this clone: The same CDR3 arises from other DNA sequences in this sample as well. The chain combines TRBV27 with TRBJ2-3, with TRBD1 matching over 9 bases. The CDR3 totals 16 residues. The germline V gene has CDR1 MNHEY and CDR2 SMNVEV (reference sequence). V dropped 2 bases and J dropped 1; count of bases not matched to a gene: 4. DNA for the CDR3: TGTGCCAGCAGTTTACTAAGGACAGGGGGCACAGATACGCAGTATTTT. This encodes CASSLLRTGGTDTQYF.

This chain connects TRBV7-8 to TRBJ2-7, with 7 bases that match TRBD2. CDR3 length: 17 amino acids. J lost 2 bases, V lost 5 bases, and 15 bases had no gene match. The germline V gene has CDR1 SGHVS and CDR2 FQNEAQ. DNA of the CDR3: TGTGCCAGCAGCGGAAGGGTTACGACTAGCAGAACCTACGAGCAGTACTTC. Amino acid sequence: CASSGRVTTSRTYEQYF.

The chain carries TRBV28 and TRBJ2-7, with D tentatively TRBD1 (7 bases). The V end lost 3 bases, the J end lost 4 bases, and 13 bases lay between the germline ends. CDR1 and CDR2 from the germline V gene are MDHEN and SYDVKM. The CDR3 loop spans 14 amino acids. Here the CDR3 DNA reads TGTGCCAGCAGTTTTCAGGGGGGAATGTACGAGCAGTACTTC. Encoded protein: CASSFQGGMYEQYF.

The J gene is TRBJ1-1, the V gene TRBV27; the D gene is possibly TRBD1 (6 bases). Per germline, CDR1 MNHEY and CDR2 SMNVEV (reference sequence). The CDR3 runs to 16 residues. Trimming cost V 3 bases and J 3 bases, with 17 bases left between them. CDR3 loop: CASSLMWGGFDTEAFF. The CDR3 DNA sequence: TGTGCCAGCAGTTTGATGTGGGGGGGCTTCGACACTGAAGCTTTCTTT.

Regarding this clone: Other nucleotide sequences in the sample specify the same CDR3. The CDR3 DNA sequence: TGTGCCAGCATAGCGGGAGGCTCCTACAATGAGCAGTTCTTC. Residues: CASIAGGSYNEQFF. J is TRBJ2-1 and V is TRBV28; TRBD2 matches at 10 bases. Germline CDR1 is MDHEN and CDR2 is SYDVKM. The CDR3 runs to 14 residues. The ends lost 7 bases at V and 0 bases at J; junction bases unmatched: 0.

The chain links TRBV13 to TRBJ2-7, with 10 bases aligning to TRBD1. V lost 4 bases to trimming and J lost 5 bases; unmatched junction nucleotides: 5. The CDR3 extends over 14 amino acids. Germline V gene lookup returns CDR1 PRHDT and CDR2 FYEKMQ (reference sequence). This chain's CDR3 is CASSSTGGKHEQYF. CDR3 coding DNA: TGTGCCAGCAGCTCGACAGGGGGCAAGCACGAGCAGTACTTC.

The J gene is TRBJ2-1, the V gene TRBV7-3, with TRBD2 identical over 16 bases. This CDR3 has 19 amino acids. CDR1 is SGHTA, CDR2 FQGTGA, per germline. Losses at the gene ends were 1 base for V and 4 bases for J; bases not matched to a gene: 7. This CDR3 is CASSLMAGLAGGEYNEQFF. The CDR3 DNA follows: TGTGCCAGCAGCTTAATGGCGGGACTAGCGGGAGGGGAGTACAATGAGCAGTTCTTC. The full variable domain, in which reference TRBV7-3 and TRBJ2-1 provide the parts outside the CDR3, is GAGVSQTPSNKVTEKGKYVELRCDPISGHTALYWYRQSLGQGPEFLIYFQGTGAADDSGLPNDRFFAVRPEGSVSTLKIQRTERGDSAVYLCASSLMAGLAGGEYNEQFFGPGTRLTVL.

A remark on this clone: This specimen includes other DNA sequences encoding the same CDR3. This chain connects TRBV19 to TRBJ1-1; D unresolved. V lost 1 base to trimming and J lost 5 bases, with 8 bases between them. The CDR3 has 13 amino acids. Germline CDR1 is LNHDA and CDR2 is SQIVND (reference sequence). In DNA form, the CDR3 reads TGTGCCAGTAGTATAGCACGGTCAACTGAAGCTTTCTTT. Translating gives CASSIARSTEAFF. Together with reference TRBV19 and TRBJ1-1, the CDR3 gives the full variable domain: DGGITQSPKYLFRKEGQNVTLSCEQNLNHDAMYWYRQDPGQGLRLIYYSQIVNDFQKGDIAEGYSVSREKKESFPLTVTSAQKNPTAFYLCASSIARSTEAFFGQGTRLTVV.

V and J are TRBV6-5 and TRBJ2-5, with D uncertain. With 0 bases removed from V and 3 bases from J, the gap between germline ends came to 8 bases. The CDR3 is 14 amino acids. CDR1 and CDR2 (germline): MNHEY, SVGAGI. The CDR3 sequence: CASSYSDEEETQYF. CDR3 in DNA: TGTGCCAGCAGTTACTCCGACGAGGAAGAGACCCAGTACTTC.

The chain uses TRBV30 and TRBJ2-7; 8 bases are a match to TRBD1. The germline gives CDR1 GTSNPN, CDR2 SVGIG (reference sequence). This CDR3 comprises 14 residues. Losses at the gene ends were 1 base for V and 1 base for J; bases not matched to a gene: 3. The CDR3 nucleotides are TGTGCCTGGAGTGGGACAGGGAATTCCTACGAGCAGTACTTC. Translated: CAWSGTGNSYEQYF.

The CDR3 reads CASSVAGRGPSNEKLFF. DNA of the CDR3: TGTGCCAGCAGCGTAGCAGGGAGGGGCCCGTCTAATGAAAAACTGTTTTTT. This rearrangement joins TRBV9 to TRBJ1-4; TRBD1 is a possible D gene (5 bases). Germline V gene lookup returns CDR1 SGDLS and CDR2 YYNGEE. The CDR3 has 17 residues. The V and J ends lost 0 bases and 3 bases respectively, with 15 bases between them.